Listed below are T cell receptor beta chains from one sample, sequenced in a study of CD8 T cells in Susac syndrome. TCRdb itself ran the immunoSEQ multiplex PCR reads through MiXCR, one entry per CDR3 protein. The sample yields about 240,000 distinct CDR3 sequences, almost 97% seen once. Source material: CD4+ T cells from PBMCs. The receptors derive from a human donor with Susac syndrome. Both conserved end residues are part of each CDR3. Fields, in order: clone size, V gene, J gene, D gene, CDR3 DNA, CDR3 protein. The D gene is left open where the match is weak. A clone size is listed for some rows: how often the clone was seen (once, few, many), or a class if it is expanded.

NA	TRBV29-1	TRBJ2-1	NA	TGCAGCGTTCCCAACCGGGGGGCAGTAGTGGTTGAGCAGTTCTTC	CSVPNRGAVVVEQFF
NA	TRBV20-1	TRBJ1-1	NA	TGCAGTGCTAGAGATTACAGTGGGAACACTGAAGCTTTCTTT	CSARDYSGNTEAFF
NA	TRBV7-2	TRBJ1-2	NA	TGTGCCAGCAGCTCTGACTCCACCTCGCCCTATGGCTACACCTTC	CASSSDSTSPYGYTF
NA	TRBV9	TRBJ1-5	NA	TGTGCCAGCAGCGTAAGCCCCTCCATTAGGCAGCCCCAGCATTTT	CASSVSPSIRQPQHF
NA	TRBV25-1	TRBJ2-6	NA	TGTGCCAGCGGGTTGGGGGCCAACGTCCTGACTTTC	CASGLGANVLTF
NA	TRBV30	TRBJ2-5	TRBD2	TGTGCCTGGAGTGGGCGACCGGGGCTAGCGGGAGCAGGTCAAGAGACCCAGTACTTC	CAWSGRPGLAGAGQETQYF
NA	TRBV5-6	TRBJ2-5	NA	TGTGCCAGCAGCACGGACTGGGGGACCCAGTACTTC	CASSTDWGTQYF
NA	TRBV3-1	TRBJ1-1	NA	TGTGCCAGCAGCCTCCGGCTACCGGGACCCCAGCAGGGAGCCACTGAAGCTTTCTTT	CASSLRLPGPQQGATEAFF
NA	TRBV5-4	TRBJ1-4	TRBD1	TGTGCCAGCAGCTCTCAACAGGGGAGAGAAAAACTGTTTTTT	CASSSQQGREKLFF
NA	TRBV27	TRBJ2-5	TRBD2	TGTGCCAGCAGTTCCCCCCTTAGCGGGAGGTGGGGGAAGTACTTC	CASSSPLSGRWGKYF
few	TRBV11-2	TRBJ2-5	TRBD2	TGTGCCAGCAGGCCTATAGCGGGCCCCCCACAAGAGACCCAGTACTTC	CASRPIAGPPQETQYF
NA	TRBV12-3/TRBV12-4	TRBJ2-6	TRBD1	TGTGCCAGCAGTCTGCCCGGGACAGGGGGCGCTGGGGCCAACGTCCTGACTTTC	CASSLPGTGGAGANVLTF
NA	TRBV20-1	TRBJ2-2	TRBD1	TGCAGTGCTAGGCGGACAGGGATGGACGGGGAGCTGTTTTTT	CSARRTGMDGELFF
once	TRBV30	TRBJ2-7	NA	TGTGCCTGGAGTCTAACGGGCTACGAGCAGTACTTC	CAWSLTGYEQYF
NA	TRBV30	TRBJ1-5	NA	TGTGCCTGGAGGCTTGGGGCGAATCAGCCCCAGCATTTT	CAWRLGANQPQHF
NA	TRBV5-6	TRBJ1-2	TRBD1	TGTGCCAGCAGCTTGGTGGGGACAGGGAGTAATCGGGGCTACACCTTC	CASSLVGTGSNRGYTF
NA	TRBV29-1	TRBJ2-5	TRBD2	TGCAGCGTCGCTATGACTAGCGGGAGAGAGACCCAGTACTTC	CSVAMTSGRETQYF
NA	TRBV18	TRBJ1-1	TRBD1	TGTGCCAGCTCAGCGACAGGGCCTGAAGCTTTCTTT	CASSATGPEAFF
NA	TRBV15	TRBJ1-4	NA	TGTGCCACCAGCGGGGACCTATCCCACGAAAAACTGTTTTTT	CATSGDLSHEKLFF
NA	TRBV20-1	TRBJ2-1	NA	TGCAGTGCTAGAGTGGGCCCGGCTGAGCAGTTCTTC	CSARVGPAEQFF
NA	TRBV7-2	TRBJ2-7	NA	TGTGCCAGCAGCCGGGGCGGATCTGGACAGCGCCGCTACGAGCAGTACTTC	CASSRGGSGQRRYEQYF
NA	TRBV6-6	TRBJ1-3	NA	TGTGCCAGCATGGAGGGCTCTGGAAACACCATATATTTT	CASMEGSGNTIYF
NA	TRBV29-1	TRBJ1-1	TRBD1	TGCAGCGTTGCGGACAGGTTGAACACTGAAGCTTTCTTT	CSVADRLNTEAFF
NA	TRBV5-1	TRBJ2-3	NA	TGCGCCAGCAGCTCACTGGGGGCAGATACGCAGTATTTT	CASSSLGADTQYF
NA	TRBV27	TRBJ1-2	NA	TGTGCCAGCAGTTTAGGCCCCCGGCCCAGAGGTGGCTACACCTTC	CASSLGPRPRGGYTF
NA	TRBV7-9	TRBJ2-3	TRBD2	TGTGCCAGCAGCCAACTAGCGGGAGGGCCTATTGGGACAGATACGCAGTATTTT	CASSQLAGGPIGTDTQYF
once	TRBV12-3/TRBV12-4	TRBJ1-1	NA	TGTGCCAGCTCCCTTATGGGTGAAGCTTTCTTT	CASSLMGEAFF
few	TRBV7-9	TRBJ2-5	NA	TGTGCCAGCAGTCAAGTGGAGACCCAGTACTTC	CASSQVETQYF
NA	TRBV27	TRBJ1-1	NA	TGTGCCAGCAGTCCCCGGGTGGACACTGAAGCTTTCTTT	CASSPRVDTEAFF
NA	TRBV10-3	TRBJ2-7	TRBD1	TGTGCCATGGCCGGCTCCGGGACAGGGGTCTACGAGCAGTACTTC	CAMAGSGTGVYEQYF
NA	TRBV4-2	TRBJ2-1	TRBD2	TGTGCCAGCAGCCAAGCCGTGACTAGCGGGAGGCATTTGTACAATGAGCAGTTCTTC	CASSQAVTSGRHLYNEQFF
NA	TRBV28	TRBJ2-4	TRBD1	TGTGCCAGCGGTACAGGACAGGGCCTCAAAAACATTCAGTACTTC	CASGTGQGLKNIQYF
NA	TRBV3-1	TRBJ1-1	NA	TGTGCCAGCTTCGCGGGAATGGGCACTGAAGCTTTCTTT	CASFAGMGTEAFF
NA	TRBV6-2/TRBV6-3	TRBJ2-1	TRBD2	TGTGCCAGCTCCCTTCACGGGTTAGCGGGCTCATACAATGAGCAGTTCTTC	CASSLHGLAGSYNEQFF
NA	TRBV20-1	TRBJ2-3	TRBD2	TGCAGTGCTATAAAGACTAGCGGGAGTTTAGATACGCAGTATTTT	CSAIKTSGSLDTQYF
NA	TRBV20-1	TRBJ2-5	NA	TGCAGTGGACAGATTCAAGAGACCCAGTACTTC	CSGQIQETQYF
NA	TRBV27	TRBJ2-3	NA	TGTGCCAGCAGTAATCGGGATTTGGCAGATACGCAGTATTTT	CASSNRDLADTQYF
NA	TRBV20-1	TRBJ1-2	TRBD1	TGCAGTGCTAGAGAGAGGGGGCGCGAATCGGACACCTTC	CSARERGRESDTF
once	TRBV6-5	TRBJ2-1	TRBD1	TGTGCCAGCAGATCTGGGACAGGGACGGGGAATGAGCAGTTCTTC	CASRSGTGTGNEQFF
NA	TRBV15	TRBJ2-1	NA	TGTGCCACCAGCAGAGATTTCGCCGGGGCGAAAGAGCAGTTCTTC	CATSRDFAGAKEQFF
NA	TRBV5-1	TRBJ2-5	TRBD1	TGCGCCAGCAGCTTGGGTGGGACAGGGAGACAAGAGACCCAGTACTTC	CASSLGGTGRQETQYF
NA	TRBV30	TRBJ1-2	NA	TGTGCCTGGAGTGGCGGACCCGACACCGCCTATGGCTACACCTTC	CAWSGGPDTAYGYTF
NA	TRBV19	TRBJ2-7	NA	TGTGCCAGTAGTCTAAAGGGAACCGAGCAGTACTTC	CASSLKGTEQYF
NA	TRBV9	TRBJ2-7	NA	TGTGCCAGCAGCGTAGCCGTAGGGAAAGATCCCTACGAGCAGTACTTC	CASSVAVGKDPYEQYF
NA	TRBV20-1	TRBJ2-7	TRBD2	TGCAGTGCTAGAAGGACTAGCGGGAGGGAGTACGAGCAGTACTTC	CSARRTSGREYEQYF
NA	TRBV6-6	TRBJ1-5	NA	TGTGCCAGCAGTTACTCGAGGGGTCGTAGCAATCAGCCCCAGCATTTT	CASSYSRGRSNQPQHF
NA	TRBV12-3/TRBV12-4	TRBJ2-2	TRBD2	TGTGCCAGCAGTCCCGGTGGCGGGAGGGCTCCCGGGGAGCTGTTTTTT	CASSPGGGRAPGELFF
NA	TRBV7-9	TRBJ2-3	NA	TGTGCCAGCAGCTTATCGACAGGGCAGTATTTT	CASSLSTGQYF
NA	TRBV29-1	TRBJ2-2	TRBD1	TGCAGCGTATACCCGGGACAGGGGGCGTCCGGGGAGCTGTTTTTT	CSVYPGQGASGELFF
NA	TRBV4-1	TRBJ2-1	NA	TGCGCCAGCACAGCTGCTTACAATGAGCAGTTCTTC	CASTAAYNEQFF
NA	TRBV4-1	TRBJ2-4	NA	TGCGCCAGCAGCCAAGAAACCCAAAACATTCAGTACTTC	CASSQETQNIQYF
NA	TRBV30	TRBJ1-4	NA	TGTGCCTGGACAGGGAGACGAAGTGAAAAACTGTTTTTT	CAWTGRRSEKLFF
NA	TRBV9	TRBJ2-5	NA	TGTGCCAGCAGCGTAGGCTTAGAGTACCAAGAGACCCAGTACTTC	CASSVGLEYQETQYF
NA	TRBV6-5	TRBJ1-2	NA	TGTGCCAGCAGTTACTTTCAATCCCTTACTAACTATGGCTACACCTTC	CASSYFQSLTNYGYTF